Listed below are T cell receptor beta chains from one sample, sequenced in a study of shared clonotypes between healthy human individuals. Libraries were prepared by immunoSEQ multiplex PCR; TCRdb keeps only in-frame clonotypes and omits some of them. This table holds millions of clones, roughly 92% found once. Sequenced input: naive CD4+ T cells sorted from blood. These TCRs come from a man aged 18 to 29 in good health. CDR3s include the opening cysteine and the closing phenylalanine or tryptophan.

CDR3 length: 14; V gene: TRBV10-3; CDR3 protein: CAVTGDFSGNTIYF
CDR3 length: 16; V gene: TRBV21-1; CDR3 protein: CASSEPLPSYNSPLHF
CDR3 length: 14; V gene: TRBV10-2; CDR3 protein: CASSESVGIYGYTF
CDR3 length: 14; V gene: TRBV7-6; CDR3 protein: CASSLRSGDQPQHF
CDR3 length: 18; V gene: TRBV2; CDR3 protein: CASREGLAGVSSTDTQYF
CDR3 length: 14; V gene: TRBV7-9; CDR3 protein: CASSESGVGETQYF
CDR3 length: 12; V gene: TRBV7-9; CDR3 protein: CASSSQGVEQYF
CDR3 length: 16; V gene: TRBV4-3; CDR3 protein: CASSQVAGQLSYGYTF
CDR3 length: 14; V gene: TRBV30; CDR3 protein: CAWSPDYRAGGYTF
CDR3 length: 16; V gene: TRBV2; CDR3 protein: CASSEESALAKNIQYF
CDR3 length: 14; V gene: TRBV5-4; CDR3 protein: CASSLETGAGGYTF
CDR3 length: 14; V gene: TRBV19; CDR3 protein: CASSISYRGPEAFF
CDR3 length: 15; V gene: TRBV6-5; CDR3 protein: CASSYSLGSGNTIYF
CDR3 length: 16; V gene: TRBV10-1; CDR3 protein: CASSEIRDRPTYEQYF
CDR3 length: 14; V gene: TRBV4-3; CDR3 protein: CASSQEEGPYEQYF
CDR3 length: 11; V gene: TRBV29-1; CDR3 protein: CSVGEYTEAFF
CDR3 length: 15; V gene: TRBV11-2; CDR3 protein: CASSLETGYQETQYF
CDR3 length: 14; V gene: TRBV6-5; CDR3 protein: CASSRQFNGEKLFF
CDR3 length: 12; V gene: TRBV7-2; CDR3 protein: CASSLGTGEQFF
CDR3 length: 12; V gene: TRBV6-5; CDR3 protein: CATSREGYGYTF
CDR3 length: 14; V gene: TRBV10-1; CDR3 protein: CASSDRGAPGPQHF
CDR3 length: 15; V gene: TRBV4-2; CDR3 protein: CASSQDLAGYYGYTF
CDR3 length: 15; V gene: TRBV7-9; CDR3 protein: CASSLLGGVGEKLFF